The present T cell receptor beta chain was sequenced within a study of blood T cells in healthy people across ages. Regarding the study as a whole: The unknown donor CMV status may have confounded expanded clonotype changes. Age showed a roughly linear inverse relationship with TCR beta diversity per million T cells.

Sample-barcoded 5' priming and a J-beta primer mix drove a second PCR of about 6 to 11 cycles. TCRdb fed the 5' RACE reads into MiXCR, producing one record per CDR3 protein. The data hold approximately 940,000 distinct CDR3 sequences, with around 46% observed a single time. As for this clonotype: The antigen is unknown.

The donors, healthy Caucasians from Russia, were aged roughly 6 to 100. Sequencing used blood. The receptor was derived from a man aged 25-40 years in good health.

The CDR3 bases are TGCAGTGCTAGAGCCCAAGATCCGGGACACTCCTACGAGCAGTACTTC. Its protein product is CSARAQDPGHSYEQYF. The J gene is TRBJ2-7, the V gene TRBV20-1; TRBD1 might be the D (6 bases). The germline V and J ends were trimmed by 1 base and 0 bases, with 16 bases remaining between them. The length of the CDR3 is 16 residues. CDR1 is DFQATT, CDR2 SNEGSKA, per germline (reference sequence).